What follows are 16 T cell receptor beta chains derived from one specimen sequenced in a study of T cell clonality in common variable immunodeficiency. Study observations and caveats: In common variable immunodeficiency, TCR beta chains reportedly carried fewer deletions and N-nucleotide insertions.

Antigens for these TCRs are unknown. Method: immunoSEQ multiplex PCR; TCRdb's copy keeps in-frame clones and lacks some. The repertoire yields 15,000 to 20,000 clones, none seen only once; the top ten contain roughly 15%. Sequencing was done on a sample of peripheral blood mononuclear cells. The receptors originated from a human donor with common variable immunodeficiency.

Note on this clone: Read data end 3 residues before the CDR3 end; the end is taken from the germline J gene. The rearrangement links TRBV7-2 to TRBJ2-1, with D maybe TRBD2 (6 bases). In germline, CDR1 is SGHTA, CDR2 FQGNSA. V shed 2 bases and J shed 4 bases, with 12 bases lying between them. There are 15 residues in the CDR3. CDR3 DNA (partial): TGTGCCAGCAGCTTACGGGGGACGATTTACAATGAG. Its protein product is CASSLRGTIYNE. The full CDR3 protein is CASSLRGTIYNEQFF. The full variable domain, rest sourced from reference TRBV7-2 and TRBJ2-1, is GAGVSQSPSNKVTEKGKDVELRCDPISGHTALYWYRQSLGQGLEFLIYFQGNSAPDKSGLPSDRFSAERTGGSVSTLTIQRTQQEDSAVYLCASSLRGTIYNEQFFGPGTRLTVL.

To note about this clone: Read coverage stops 3 residues before the CDR3 terminus; the germline J gene supplies the remainder. The V call is TRBV7-2, the J call TRBJ1-1; D gene ambiguous. The V end was cut by 5 bases, the J end by 7 bases, with 17 bases between. There are 14 residues in the CDR3. Germline CDR1 reads SGHTA; CDR2 reads FQGNSA. The CDR3: CASSLKIQRGEAFF. The CDR3 bases that were read are TGTGCCAGCAGCCTTAAAATACAGCGGGGTGAA.

Ten or more counts support this clone. The missing CDR3 end, 3 residues past where the read stops, is filled in from the germline J gene. The V and J genes are TRBV20-1 and TRBJ2-2, with a weak D call TRBD1 (6 bases). The germline gives CDR1 DFQATT, CDR2 SNEGSKA (reference sequence). The V gene lost 6 bases and the J gene lost 1 base, with 9 bases spanning the gap. This CDR3 contains 13 residues. The sequenced part of the CDR3 DNA is TGCAGTGCCCCGACAGGGAACACCGGGGAG. Translated: CSAPTGNTGE. The full CDR3 sequence reads CSAPTGNTGELFF.

Worth noting for this clone: The missing CDR3 end, 3 residues past where the read stops, is filled in from the germline J gene. V and J are TRBV23-1 and TRBJ2-7; maybe TRBD1 (6 bases). TRBV23-1 is an ORF; its function is uncertain. With 5 bases removed from V and 2 bases from J, the gap between germline ends came to 16 bases. The CDR3 has 15 amino acids. The sequenced part of the CDR3 DNA is TGCGCCAGCAGTGACTCCGGGACAAGAGCCTACGAG. It codes for CASSDSGTRAYE. The full-length CDR3 reads as CASSDSGTRAYEQYF.

A note on this clone: The read finishes 3 residues shy of the CDR3 end, and the germline J gene is used to complete it. The chain employs TRBV11-2 and TRBJ2-3, with D hard to call. The CDR3 has 14 residues. The V gene's germline CDR1 is SGHAT and CDR2 FQNNGV. The ends were cut back, 5 bases at V and 2 bases at J, with 11 bases in the middle. Incomplete CDR3 DNA: TGTGCCAGCAGCCCCAGTTACCACACAGATACG. Its translation: CASSPSYHTDT. The CDR3 as a whole reads CASSPSYHTDTQYF.

Comment on this clone: The read ends 3 residues shy of where the CDR3 ends; the end is completed using the germline J gene. V usage is TRBV2 and J usage is TRBJ2-5, with D maybe TRBD2 (5 bases). The V gene's germline CDR1 is SNHLY and CDR2 FYNNEI. V was pared by 5 bases and J by 3 bases, with 10 bases between. This CDR3 contains 13 residues. The CDR3 protein is CASSFTSKETQYF. The DNA read from the CDR3 is TGTGCCAGCAGTTTTACTAGTAAAGAGACC.

This clone has a count of ten or more. The read ends 3 residues before the CDR3 terminus; that terminus is restored from the germline J gene. V is TRBV5-1 and J is TRBJ1-1, with TRBD1 identical over 8 bases. Germline values: CDR1 SGHRS, CDR2 YFSETQ. The CDR3 is made up of 12 amino acids. The CDR3 sequence: CASSPTGVGAFF. Partial CDR3 DNA: TGCGCCAGCAGCCCGACAGGGGTTGGG.

Worth noting for this clone: The sequenced fragment ends 3 residues before the CDR3 boundary, so the rest is inferred from the germline J gene. This chain uses TRBV7-2 with TRBJ1-2, with D unclear. Germline assignment: CDR1 SGHTA and CDR2 FQGNSA. Trimming pared 4 bases from V and 2 bases from J, leaving 5 bases between. The CDR3 extends over 12 amino acids. The CDR3 bases that were read are TGTGCCAGCAGCTCCCCGAACTATGGC. This codes for CASSSPNYG. The whole CDR3 is CASSSPNYGYTF.

This clone was recorded at least ten times. The read ends 3 residues shy of where the CDR3 ends; the end is completed using the germline J gene. This sequence joins TRBV20-1 and TRBJ2-7; TRBD1 might be the D (6 bases). V gave up 1 base and J gave up 0 bases, with 16 bases separating them. The CDR3 extends over 16 amino acids. CDR1 DFQATT and CDR2 SNEGSKA come from the germline V gene (reference sequence). CDR3 DNA, as far as it was read: TGCAGTGCTAGAGGGGTCCAGGGACAAAGCTCCTACGAG. This gives the protein CSARGVQGQSSYE. The full CDR3 protein reads CSARGVQGQSSYEQYF.

This clone has more than one count but fewer than ten. Coverage ceases 3 residues before the CDR3 finishes, and the germline J gene fills in the end. This sequence joins TRBV7-2 and TRBJ2-2, with D unclear. Germline loops: CDR1 SGHTA, CDR2 FQGNSA. The CDR3 loop spans 15 amino acids. The V end lost 5 bases, the J end lost 6 bases, and 16 bases lay between the germline ends. This chain's CDR3 is CASSLPWLASGELFF. CDR3 DNA (partial): TGTGCCAGCAGCCTCCCGTGGTTAGCTTCCGGGGAG.

This clone was found many times. The read terminates 3 residues ahead of where the CDR3 ends, so the germline J gene completes it. V gene TRBV20-1 combines with J gene TRBJ1-5; 10 bases match TRBD1. Germline V gene lookup returns CDR1 DFQATT and CDR2 SNEGSKA (reference sequence). The CDR3 contains 15 residues. V lost 0 bases, J lost 5 bases, and 4 bases stayed unmatched. The CDR3 loop reads CSAREHGQGDQPQHF. Incomplete CDR3 DNA: TGCAGTGCTAGAGAACACGGACAGGGGGATCAGCCC.

This clone was counted only a few times. The read is 3 residues too short to cover the CDR3 end, so that end is filled in from the germline J gene. The chain recombines TRBV7-2 with TRBJ2-7, with TRBD1 matching 7 bases. Germline assignment: CDR1 SGHTA and CDR2 FQGNSA. This CDR3 spans 13 amino acids. V shed 5 bases and J 4 bases; nucleotides not matched to a gene: 5. The CDR3 loop is CASSKDRAYEQYF. The sequenced part of the CDR3 DNA is TGTGCCAGCAGCAAAGACAGGGCTTACGAG.

As concerns this clone: The read ends 3 residues early relative to the CDR3; the germline J gene fills the gap. The chain joins TRBV18 to TRBJ1-1; TRBD1 aligns across 8 bases. Germline loops: CDR1 KGHSH, CDR2 LQKENI. The CDR3 is 16 residues long. The V and J ends lost 3 bases and 1 base, in that order; junction bases with no gene match: 7. Partial CDR3 DNA: TGTGCCAGCTCACCCGGACAGGGTATACGGAACACTGAA. It yields the protein CASSPGQGIRNTE. The entire CDR3 sequence reads CASSPGQGIRNTEAFF.

This clone turned up a few times. The CDR3 end falls 3 residues outside the read, so it is completed with the germline J gene. This chain uses TRBV7-2 with TRBJ2-3, with D tentatively TRBD2 (6 bases). Germline lookup yields CDR1 SGHTA and CDR2 FQGNSA. The germline V and J ends were trimmed by 5 bases and 1 base, with 13 bases remaining between them. CDR3 length: 15 residues. The CDR3 bases that were read are TGTGCCAGCAGCCCACTAGAGCGGGGCACAGATACG. It encodes CASSPLERGTDT. The entire CDR3 reads CASSPLERGTDTQYF.

As for this clone: The read ends 3 residues before the CDR3 terminus; that terminus is restored from the germline J gene. The J gene is TRBJ2-5, the V gene TRBV7-2, with 13 bases identical to TRBD2. V shed 6 bases, J shed 1 base, and the junction held 2 bases outside the gene matches. This CDR3 comprises 15 residues. Germline CDR1 reads SGHTA; CDR2 reads FQGNSA. This CDR3 is CASSRTSGSQETQYF. The CDR3 bases that were read are TGTGCCAGCAGTCGGACTAGCGGGAGCCAAGAGACC.

This clone was seen many times. With the read ending 3 residues before the CDR3 end, the germline J gene is used to fill in that end. This chain joins TRBV7-2 and TRBJ2-1, with 8 bases fitting TRBD2. Losses at the gene ends were 6 bases for V and 6 bases for J; bases not matched to a gene: 10. Germline V gives CDR1 SGHTA, CDR2 FQGNSA. The CDR3 has 15 amino acids. CDR3 region: CASRPALAGLNEQFF. The part of the CDR3 DNA that was read is TGTGCCAGCAGACCCGCCTTAGCGGGACTCAATGAG.